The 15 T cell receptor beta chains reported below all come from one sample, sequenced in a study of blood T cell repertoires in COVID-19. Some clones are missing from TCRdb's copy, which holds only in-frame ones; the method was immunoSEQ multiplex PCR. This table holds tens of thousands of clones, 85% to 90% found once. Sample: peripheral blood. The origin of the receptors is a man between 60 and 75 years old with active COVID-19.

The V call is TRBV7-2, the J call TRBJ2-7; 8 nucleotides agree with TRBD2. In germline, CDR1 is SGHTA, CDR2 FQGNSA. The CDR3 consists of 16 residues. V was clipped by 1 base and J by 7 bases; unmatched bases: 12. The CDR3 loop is CASSLGGSGGRGEQYF. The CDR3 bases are TGTGCCAGCAGCTTAGGTGGTTCGGGAGGGCGGGGAGAGCAGTACTTC. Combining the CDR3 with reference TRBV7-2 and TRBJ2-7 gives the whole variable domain GAGVSQSPSNKVTEKGKDVELRCDPISGHTALYWYRQSLGQGLEFLIYFQGNSAPDKSGLPSDRFSAERTGGSVSTLTIQRTQQEDSAVYLCASSLGGSGGRGEQYFGPGTRLTVT.

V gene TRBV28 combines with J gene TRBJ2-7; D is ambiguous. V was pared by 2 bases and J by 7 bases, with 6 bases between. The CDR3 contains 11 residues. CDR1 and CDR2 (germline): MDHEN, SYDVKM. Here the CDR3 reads CASSLHGEQYF. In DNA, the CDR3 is TGTGCCAGCAGTTTACACGGGGAGCAGTACTTC.

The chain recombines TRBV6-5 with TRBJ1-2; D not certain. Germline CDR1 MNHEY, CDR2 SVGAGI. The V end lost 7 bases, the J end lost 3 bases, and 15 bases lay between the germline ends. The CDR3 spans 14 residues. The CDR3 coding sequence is TGTGCCAGCACCCCCGAGTGGGGAGACTATGGCTACACCTTC. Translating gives CASTPEWGDYGYTF.

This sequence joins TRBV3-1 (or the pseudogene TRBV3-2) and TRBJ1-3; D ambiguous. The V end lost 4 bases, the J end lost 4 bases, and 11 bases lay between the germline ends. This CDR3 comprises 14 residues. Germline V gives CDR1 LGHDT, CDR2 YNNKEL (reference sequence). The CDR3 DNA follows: TGTGCCAGCAGCCGAGGGCAATCCGGAAACACCATATATTTT. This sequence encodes CASSRGQSGNTIYF.

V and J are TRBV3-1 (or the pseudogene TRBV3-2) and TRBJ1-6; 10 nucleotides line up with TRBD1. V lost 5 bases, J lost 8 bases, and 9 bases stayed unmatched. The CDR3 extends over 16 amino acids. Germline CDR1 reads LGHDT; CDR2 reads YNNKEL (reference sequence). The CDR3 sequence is CASSATGGGLHSPLHF. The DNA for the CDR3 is TGTGCCAGCAGCGCGACAGGGGGCGGGTTGCATTCACCCCTCCACTTT.

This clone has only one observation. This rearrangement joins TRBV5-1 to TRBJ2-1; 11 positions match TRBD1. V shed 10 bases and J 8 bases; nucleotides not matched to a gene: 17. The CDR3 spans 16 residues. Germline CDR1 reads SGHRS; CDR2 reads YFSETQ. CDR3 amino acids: CASAQGLDRGLDEQFF. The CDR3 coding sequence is TGCGCCTCCGCTCAAGGTTTGGACAGGGGGCTCGATGAGCAGTTCTTC.

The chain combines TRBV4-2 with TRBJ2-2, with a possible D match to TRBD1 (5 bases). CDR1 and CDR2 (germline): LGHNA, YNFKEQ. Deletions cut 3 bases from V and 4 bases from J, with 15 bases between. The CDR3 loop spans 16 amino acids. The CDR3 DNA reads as TGTGCCAGCAGCCAGGAGACAGCTACCGTCACCGGGGAGCTGTTTTTT. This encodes CASSQETATVTGELFF.

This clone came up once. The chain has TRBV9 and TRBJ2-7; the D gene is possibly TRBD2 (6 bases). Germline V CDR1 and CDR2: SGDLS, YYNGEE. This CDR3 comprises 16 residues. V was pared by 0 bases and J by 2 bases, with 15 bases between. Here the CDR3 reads CASSVAPGVKAYEQYF. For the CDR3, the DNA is TGTGCCAGCAGCGTAGCCCCGGGGGTTAAGGCCTACGAGCAGTACTTC.

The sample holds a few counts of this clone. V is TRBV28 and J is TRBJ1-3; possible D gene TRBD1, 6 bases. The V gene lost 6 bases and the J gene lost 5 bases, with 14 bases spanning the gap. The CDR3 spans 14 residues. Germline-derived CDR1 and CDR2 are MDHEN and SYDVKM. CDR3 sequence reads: CASSSSTGRNTIYF. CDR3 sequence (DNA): TGTGCCAGCAGCTCTTCCACAGGGCGAAACACCATATATTTT.

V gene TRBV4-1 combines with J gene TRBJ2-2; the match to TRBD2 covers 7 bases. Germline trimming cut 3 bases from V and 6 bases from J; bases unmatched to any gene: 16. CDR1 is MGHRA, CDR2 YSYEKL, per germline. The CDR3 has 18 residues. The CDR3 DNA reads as TGCGCCAGCAGCCATGCCCCCAGGAGCGGGGCGCCACCCGGGGAGCTGTTTTTT. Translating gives CASSHAPRSGAPPGELFF.

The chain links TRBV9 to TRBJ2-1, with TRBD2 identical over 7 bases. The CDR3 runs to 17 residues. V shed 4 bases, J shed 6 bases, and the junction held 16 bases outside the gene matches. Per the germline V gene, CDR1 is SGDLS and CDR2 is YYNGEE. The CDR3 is CASSPGRGGRGFNEQFF. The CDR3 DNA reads TGTGCCAGCAGCCCAGGAAGGGGCGGGAGAGGCTTCAATGAGCAGTTCTTC.

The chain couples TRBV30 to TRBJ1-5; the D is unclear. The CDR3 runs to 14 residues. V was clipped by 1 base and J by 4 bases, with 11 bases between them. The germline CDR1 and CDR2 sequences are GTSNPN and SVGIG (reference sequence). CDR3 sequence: CAWSASHVNQPQHF. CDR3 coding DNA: TGTGCCTGGAGTGCCTCACACGTAAATCAGCCCCAGCATTTT.

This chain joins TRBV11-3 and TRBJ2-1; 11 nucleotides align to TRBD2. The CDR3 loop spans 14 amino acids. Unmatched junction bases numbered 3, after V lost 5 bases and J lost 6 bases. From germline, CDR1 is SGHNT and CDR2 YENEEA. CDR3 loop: CASSATSGVNEQFF. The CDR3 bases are TGTGCCAGCAGCGCGACTAGCGGGGTCAATGAGCAGTTCTTC.

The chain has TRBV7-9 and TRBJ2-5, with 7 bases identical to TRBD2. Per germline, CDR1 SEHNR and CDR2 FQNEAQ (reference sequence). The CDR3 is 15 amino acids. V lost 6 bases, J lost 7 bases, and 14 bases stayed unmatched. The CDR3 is CASSPLTFSGGTQYF. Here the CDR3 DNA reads TGTGCCAGCAGTCCATTGACTTTTTCGGGGGGGACCCAGTACTTC.

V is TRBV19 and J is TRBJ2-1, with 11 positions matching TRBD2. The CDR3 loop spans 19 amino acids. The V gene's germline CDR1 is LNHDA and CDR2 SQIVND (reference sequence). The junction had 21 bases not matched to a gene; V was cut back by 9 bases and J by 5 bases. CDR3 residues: CASFFPNYTSGSGHNEQFF. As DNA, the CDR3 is TGTGCCAGCTTTTTCCCCAACTATACTAGCGGGAGTGGCCACAATGAGCAGTTCTTC. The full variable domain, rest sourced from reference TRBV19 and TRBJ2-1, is DGGITQSPKYLFRKEGQNVTLSCEQNLNHDAMYWYRQDPGQGLRLIYYSQIVNDFQKGDIAEGYSVSREKKESFPLTVTSAQKNPTAFYLCASFFPNYTSGSGHNEQFFGPGTRLTVL.